This T cell receptor (beta chain) stems from a study of T-cell reconstitution after alpha-beta-depleted transplantation in children (dated by TCRdb to 2016 to 2018). For the wider study: The study quantitatively tracked T-cell immune reconstitution after TCRalphabeta/CD19-depleted allogeneic hematopoietic cell transplantation in children using TCR repertoire profiling.

Library preparation employed PCR. Sequencing relied on an Illumina HiSeq 2500. TCR library preparation used molecular barcoding, with unique molecular identifiers applied to normalize quantification of the TCRbeta repertoire. TCRdb reworked the public reads: Q25 trimming with fastp, MiXCR clone assembly, productive beta chains retained. Each record represents a unique CDR3 protein, reported with the most common genes and DNA among its rows. The sample contains about 200,000 distinct CDR3 sequences, 13% to 15% of them found a single time. Clones ranked in the top ten supply about 13% of the sample. This clonotype came up many times. The clone's antigen remains unknown. Base-call qualities are not available, and no considerably larger clone is one nucleotide away. Including cysteine and phenylalanine, the CDR3 has 12 amino acids. The kept DNA is CDR3 alone, 36 bases in frame from the first base. CDR1 is given as LGHNT and CDR2 as FRNRAP, both from the germline V gene. V and J lose 6 bases and 6 bases, and a span of 9 bases separates them.

This receptor was obtained from a human donor who donated a stem cell graft to a child with acute lymphoblastic leukemia. The sequence links TRBV12-5 to TRBJ2-4; TRBD2 is possibly the D segment (6 matching bases). The material was PBMCs from the stem cell graft donor, obtained from the stem cell graft. The CDR3 region: CASGQEGNIQYF. The nucleotides are TGTGCTAGTGGGCAGGAGGGAAACATTCAGTACTTC.